This T cell receptor beta chain came from a study of naive and memory T cell subsets. Study-level findings and limits: A few larger clonotypes appeared in naive repertoires, especially CD8, possibly memory cells re-expressing CD45RA.

Germline CDR1 and CDR2: MDHEN and SYDVKM. The CDR3 runs to 15 residues. With V trimmed by 6 bases and J by 2 bases, 7 bases remained unmatched. Concerning this clonotype itself: Its target is not known.

The beta constant-region primer was an equimolar mix of two oligonucleotides covering TRBC1 and TRBC2. The ligated cDNA underwent four PCR rounds using SP2 and nested alpha and beta constant-region primers. MiXCR was run by TCRdb on the UMI-ligation and nested PCR reads, yielding one entry per CDR3 protein. The table lists approximately 150,000 distinct CDR3 sequences, 15% to 20% of them singletons. The receptor's source is a human donor in good health. The rearrangement uses TRBV28 and TRBJ2-7, with 10 bases lining up with TRBD1. Sequencing input: naive CD8+ T cells from blood. The CDR3 region has the DNA TGTGCCAGCAGCTTCTCCGGGACAGGGGCCTACGAGCAGTACTTC. Its protein product is CASSFSGTGAYEQYF. The full variable domain, rest sourced from reference TRBV28 and TRBJ2-7, is DVKVTQSSRYLVKRTGEKVFLECVQDMDHENMFWYRQDPGLGLRLIYFSYDVKMKEKGDIPEGYSVSREKKERFSLILESASTNQTSMYLCASSFSGTGAYEQYFGPGTRLTVT.